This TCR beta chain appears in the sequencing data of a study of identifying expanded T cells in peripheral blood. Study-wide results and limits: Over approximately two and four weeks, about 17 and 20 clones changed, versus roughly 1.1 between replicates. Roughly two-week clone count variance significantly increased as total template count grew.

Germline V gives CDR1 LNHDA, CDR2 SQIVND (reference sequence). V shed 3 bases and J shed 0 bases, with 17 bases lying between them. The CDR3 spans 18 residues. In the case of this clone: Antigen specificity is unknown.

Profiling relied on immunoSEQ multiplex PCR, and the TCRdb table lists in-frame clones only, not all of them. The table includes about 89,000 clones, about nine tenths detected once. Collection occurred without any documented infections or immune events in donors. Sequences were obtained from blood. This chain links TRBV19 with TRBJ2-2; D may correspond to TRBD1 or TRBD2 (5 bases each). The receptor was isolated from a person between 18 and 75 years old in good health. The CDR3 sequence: CASSIGTPGSSNTGELFF. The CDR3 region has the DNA TGTGCCAGTAGTATTGGGACCCCAGGTTCCTCGAACACCGGGGAGCTGTTTTTT.